This T cell receptor (beta chain) was identified during a study of blood T cell repertoires in COVID-19. Self-reported history from a screening survey and questionnaire set each donor's cohort. All recovered Cohort 3 donors got two negative PCRs, got clearance, or saw symptom resolution. Profiled with immunoSEQ multiplex PCR; TCRdb holds only in-frame clones, not every one. The sample comprises around 300,000 clones, approximately 92% of which are singletons, and around 1.1% rests with the top ten. With 0 bases removed from V and 11 bases from J, the gap between germline ends came to 18 bases. Germline CDR1 and CDR2: SGHRS and YFSETQ. CDR3 length equals 15 residues.

The sequence came from a woman aged 25 to 39 who had recovered from COVID-19. The specimen was PBMCs or T cells enriched from blood (not recorded which). The chain links TRBV5-1 to TRBJ1-5; D might be TRBD1 (5 bases). CDR3 in amino acids: CASSLDGAGFGSQHF. The CDR3 DNA reads TGCGCCAGCAGCTTGGATGGCGCAGGGTTCGGGTCCCAGCATTTT.